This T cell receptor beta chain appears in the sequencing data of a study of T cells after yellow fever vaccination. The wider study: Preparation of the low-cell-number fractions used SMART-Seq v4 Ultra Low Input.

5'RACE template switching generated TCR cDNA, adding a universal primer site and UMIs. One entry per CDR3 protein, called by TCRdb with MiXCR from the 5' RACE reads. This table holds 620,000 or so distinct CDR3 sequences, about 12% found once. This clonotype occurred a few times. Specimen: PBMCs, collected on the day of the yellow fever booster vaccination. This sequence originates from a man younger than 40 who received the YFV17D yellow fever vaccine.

The CDR3 DNA sequence: TGCGCCAGCAAGGGAGTCCCCGAGACCCAGTACTTC. Its translation is CASKGVPETQYF. The chain is built from TRBV10-2 and TRBJ2-5; maybe TRBD2 (5 bases). Deletions cut 7 bases from V and 5 bases from J, with 11 bases between. The CDR3 covers 12 residues. Looked up from germline, CDR1 is WSHSY and CDR2 is SAAADI.